This entry features one TCR beta chain sequence. The antigen is not known. 5'RACE with constant-segment primers built TCRalpha and TCRbeta cDNA libraries with UMIs. TCRdb recomputed calls from the 5' RACE reads with MiXCR, one row per CDR3 protein. The sample lists about 430,000 distinct CDR3 sequences; around 17% were seen once. V dropped 0 bases and J dropped 2; count of bases not matched to a gene: 1. The CDR3 has 16 residues. The germline CDR1 and CDR2 sequences are LGHDT and YNNKEL (reference sequence). The sample is drawn from a study of T-cell memory formation after mild COVID-19. Study in general: For the most part, TCR clusters were specific to one donor. General observations from the study: Clones which contracted sat mainly in CM and EM if CD4+, and in EMRA if CD8+. Clones contracting day 15 to 85 were balanced CD4/CD8; later expanders leaned CD4+.

The sequencing sample was made of PBMCs or a T cell subset sorted from them (not recorded which). This chain links TRBV3-1 with TRBJ2-3; 11 bases align to TRBD2. The TCR originated in a man younger than 30 who had mild COVID-19 (a few samples of this study predate the infection). Cell type and time point are not known. The CDR3 DNA is TGTGCCAGCAGCCAAGAACTAGCGGGGGCCACAGATACGCAGTATTTT. Protein: CASSQELAGATDTQYF.